One and the same sample provided the 13 T cell receptor beta chains below, sequenced in a study of PD-L1 blockade in urothelial cancer. As to time point: pretreatment peripheral blood. Sequencing used immunoSEQ multiplex PCR; TCRdb keeps in-frame clones, though not all of them. The sample lists some 120,000 clones; around 85% were seen once. Sample: PBMCs, taken around atezolizumab (anti-PD-L1) treatment. Receptors were obtained from a man aged 45-65 years with urothelial cancer.

This clone occurred once. The chain uses TRBV18 and TRBJ1-5; D is possibly TRBD1 (6 bases). Per the germline V gene, CDR1 is KGHSH and CDR2 is LQKENI. Between the trimmed V and J ends, which lost 5 bases and 3 bases, there was a span of 14 bases. This CDR3 has 15 residues. CDR3 sequence (DNA): TGTGCCAGCTCAGACGGGACAACTCCCAATCAGCCCCAGCATTTT. As protein: CASSDGTTPNQPQHF. Complete variable domain (other parts from reference TRBV18 and TRBJ1-5): NAGVMQNPRHLVRRRGQEARLRCSPMKGHSHVYWYRQLPEEGLKFMVYLQKENIIDESGMPKERFSAEFPKEGPSILRIQQVVRGDSAAYFCASSDGTTPNQPQHFGDGTRLSIL.

The chain uses TRBV6-1 and TRBJ1-1, with D perhaps matching TRBD1 (6 bases). Germline V CDR1 and CDR2: MNHNS, SASEGT. V was pared by 3 bases and J by 4 bases, with 18 bases between. CDR3 length equals 16 residues. CDR3 DNA sequence: TGTGCCAGCAGTGATTTGGCAGGGGACGGAACCACTGAAGCTTTCTTT. Protein sequence: CASSDLAGDGTTEAFF.

This clone was found once. The chain recombines TRBV5-4 with TRBJ2-7; perhaps TRBD2 as D (5 bases). This CDR3 spans 13 amino acids. The V and J ends lost 2 bases and 4 bases respectively, with 10 bases between them. Germline V lookup: CDR1 SGHNT, CDR2 YYREEE (reference sequence). CDR3 nucleotides: TGTGCCAGCAGCTTCGGGGATCGTTACGAGCAGTACTTC. This encodes CASSFGDRYEQYF. Looking up the rest from reference TRBV5-4 and TRBJ2-7 gives the full variable domain: ETGVTQSPTHLIKTRGQQVTLRCSSQSGHNTVSWYQQALGQGPQFIFQYYREEENGRGNFPPRFSGLQFPNYSSELNVNALELDDSALYLCASSFGDRYEQYFGPGTRLTVT.

The chain uses TRBV27 and TRBJ2-6, with D hard to call. The V gene's germline CDR1 is MNHEY and CDR2 SMNVEV (reference sequence). V was clipped by 5 bases and J by 0 bases, with 5 bases between them. This CDR3 comprises 14 residues. Written as DNA, the CDR3 is TGTGCCAGCAGTCTAAGCTCTGGGGCCAACGTCCTGACTTTC. This translates into CASSLSSGANVLTF.

This clone came up once. The V and J genes are TRBV7-9 and TRBJ2-1, with TRBD1 identical over 8 bases. The CDR3 runs to 16 residues. The ends lost 1 base at V and 0 bases at J; junction bases unmatched: 2. The germline gives CDR1 SEHNR, CDR2 FQNEAQ (reference sequence). CDR3 DNA: TGTGCCAGCAGCTTAGATGACAGGGGCTCCTACAATGAGCAGTTCTTC. Residues: CASSLDDRGSYNEQFF.

The V gene is TRBV4-1, the J gene TRBJ1-5; D possibly corresponds to TRBD1 (6 bases). Deletions cut 2 bases from V and 4 bases from J, with 15 bases between. Germline loops: CDR1 MGHRA, CDR2 YSYEKL. There are 16 residues in the CDR3. This CDR3 reads CASSQNTGPNNQPQHF. The CDR3 coding sequence is TGCGCCAGCAGCCAAAACACAGGGCCGAATAATCAGCCCCAGCATTTT.

The chain links TRBV11-2 to TRBJ1-1, with a weak D call TRBD1 (5 bases). Trimming pared 3 bases from V and 1 base from J, leaving 24 bases between. Germline V gene data show CDR1 as SGHAT and CDR2 as FQNNGV. The CDR3 contains 19 residues. The DNA for the CDR3 is TGTGCCAGCAGCTTCCCCAGGGATCCGACTCCTACCACGAACACTGAAGCTTTCTTT. Protein product: CASSFPRDPTPTTNTEAFF.

The chain recombines TRBV27 with TRBJ2-2; TRBD2 agrees at 13 bases. The V and J ends lost 6 bases and 7 bases, in that order; junction bases with no gene match: 11. From germline, CDR1 is MNHEY and CDR2 SMNVEV (reference sequence). This CDR3 is 17 amino acids long. The CDR3 DNA reads TGTGCCAGCAGCCGACTTACTAGCGGGAGGGCCGTCGGGGAGCTGTTTTTT. The encoded protein is CASSRLTSGRAVGELFF.

This sequence joins TRBV5-1 and TRBJ2-7, with 8 bases lining up with TRBD2. V was pared by 2 bases and J by 5 bases, with 21 bases of the junction left unmatched. This CDR3 contains 19 residues. Germline lookup yields CDR1 SGHRS and CDR2 YFSETQ. The CDR3 loop is CASSFSPRVSGTREDEQYF. In DNA form, the CDR3 reads TGCGCCAGCAGCTTTTCGCCGAGGGTTTCCGGGACTAGGGAAGACGAGCAGTACTTC.

This clone was seen just once. The rearrangement uses TRBV5-6 and TRBJ1-1; D is unclear. CDR3 length: 16 amino acids. V gave up 4 bases and J gave up 3 bases, with 19 bases separating them. Germline V gives CDR1 SGHDT, CDR2 YYEEEE. The CDR3 is CASSLSNRISYTEAFF. CDR3 sequence (DNA): TGTGCCAGCAGCCTAAGCAACCGTATTTCGTACACTGAAGCTTTCTTT.

This clone has a single count. The rearrangement links TRBV4-2 to TRBJ2-2; D is possibly TRBD2 (5 bases). This CDR3 has 20 amino acids. The V gene lost 4 bases and the J gene lost 0 bases, with 24 bases spanning the gap. Germline assignment: CDR1 LGHNA and CDR2 YNFKEQ. DNA of the CDR3: TGTGCCAGCAGCCCACTCCTGAGACGAACTAGTTATTCGAACACCGGGGAGCTGTTTTTT. Its translation: CASSPLLRRTSYSNTGELFF.

The chain has TRBV11-2 and TRBJ2-3; 7 bases match TRBD2. Losses at the gene ends were 5 bases for V and 2 bases for J; bases not matched to a gene: 10. The CDR3 is made up of 16 amino acids. Looked up from germline, CDR1 is SGHAT and CDR2 is FQNNGV. The CDR3, as DNA: TGTGCCAGCAGCAGTCGAGGAGCGGGAAACACAGATACGCAGTATTTT. Amino acids: CASSSRGAGNTDTQYF.

The chain recombines TRBV5-1 with TRBJ2-1, with D perhaps TRBD2 (5 bases). Germline values: CDR1 SGHRS, CDR2 YFSETQ. CDR3 length: 13 amino acids. The V end lost 2 bases, the J end lost 5 bases, and 8 bases lay between the germline ends. This CDR3 is CASSLYGNNEQFF. CDR3 bases: TGCGCCAGCAGCTTATACGGGAACAATGAGCAGTTCTTC.